This T cell receptor beta chain was profiled in a study of blood T cell repertoires in COVID-19. Clones were read by immunoSEQ multiplex PCR, and TCRdb kept only the in-frame ones, dropping some. Counted here are approximately 150,000 clones, more than 75% occurring once; the ten biggest clones make up 30% to 45%. Sequenced: peripheral blood. The TCR comes from a man aged 50-59 years who had recovered from COVID-19.

CDR3 bases: TGTGCCAGCAGTGAAAGTGCGGGGCCGGGCACAGATACGCAGTATTTT. The encoded protein is CASSESAGPGTDTQYF. The chain uses TRBV25-1 and TRBJ2-3; tentative D call: TRBD2 (6 bases). The CDR3 covers 16 residues. Deletions cut 2 bases from V and 1 base from J, with 13 bases between. Germline V gene sequence: CDR1 MGHDK, CDR2 SYGVNS.